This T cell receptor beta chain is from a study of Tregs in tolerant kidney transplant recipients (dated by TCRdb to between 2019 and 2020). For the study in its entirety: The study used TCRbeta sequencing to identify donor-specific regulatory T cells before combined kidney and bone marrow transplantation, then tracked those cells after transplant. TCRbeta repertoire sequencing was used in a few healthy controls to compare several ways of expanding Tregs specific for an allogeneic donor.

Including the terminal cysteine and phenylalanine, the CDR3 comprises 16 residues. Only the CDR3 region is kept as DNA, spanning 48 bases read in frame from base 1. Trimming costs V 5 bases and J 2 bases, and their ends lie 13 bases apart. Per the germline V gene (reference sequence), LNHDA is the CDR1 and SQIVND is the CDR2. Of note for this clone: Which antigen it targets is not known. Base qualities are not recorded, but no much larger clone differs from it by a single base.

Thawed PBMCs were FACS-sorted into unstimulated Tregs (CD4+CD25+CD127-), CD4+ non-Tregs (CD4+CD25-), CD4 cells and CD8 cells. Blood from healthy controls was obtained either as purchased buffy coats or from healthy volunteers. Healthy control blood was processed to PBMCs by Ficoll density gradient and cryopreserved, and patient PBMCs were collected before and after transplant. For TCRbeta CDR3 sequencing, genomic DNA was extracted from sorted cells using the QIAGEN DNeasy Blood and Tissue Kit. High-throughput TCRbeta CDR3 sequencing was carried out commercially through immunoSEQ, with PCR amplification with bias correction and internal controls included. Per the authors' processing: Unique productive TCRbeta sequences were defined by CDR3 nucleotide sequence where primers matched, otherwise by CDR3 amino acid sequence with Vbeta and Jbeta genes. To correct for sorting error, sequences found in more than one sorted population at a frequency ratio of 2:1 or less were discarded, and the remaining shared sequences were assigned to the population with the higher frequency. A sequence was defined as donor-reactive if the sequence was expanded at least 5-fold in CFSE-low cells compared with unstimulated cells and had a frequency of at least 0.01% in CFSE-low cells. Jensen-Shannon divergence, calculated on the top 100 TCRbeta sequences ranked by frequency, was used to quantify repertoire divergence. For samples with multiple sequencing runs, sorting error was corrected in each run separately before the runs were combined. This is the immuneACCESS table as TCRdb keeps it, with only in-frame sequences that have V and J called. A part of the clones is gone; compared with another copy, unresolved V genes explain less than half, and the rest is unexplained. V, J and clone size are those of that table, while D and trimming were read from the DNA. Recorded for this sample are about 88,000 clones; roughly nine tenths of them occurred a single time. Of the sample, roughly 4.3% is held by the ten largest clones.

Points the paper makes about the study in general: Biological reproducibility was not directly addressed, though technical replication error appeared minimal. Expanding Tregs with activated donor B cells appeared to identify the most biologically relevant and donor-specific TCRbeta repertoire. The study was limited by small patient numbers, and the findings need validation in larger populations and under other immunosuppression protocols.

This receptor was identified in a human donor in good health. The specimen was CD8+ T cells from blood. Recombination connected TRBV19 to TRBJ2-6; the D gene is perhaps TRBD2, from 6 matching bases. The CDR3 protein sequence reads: CASSVPWGAGANVLTF. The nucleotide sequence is TGTGCCAGTAGTGTGCCTTGGGGGGCTGGGGCCAACGTCCTGACTTTC.